Shown below are 15 T cell receptor beta chains from a single sample sequenced in a study of immune cell composition in non-small cell lung cancer. TCRdb keeps only in-frame clones here, not all; method: immunoSEQ multiplex PCR. Altogether thousands of clones are present, 60% to 75% being singletons, with the ten largest covering 25% to 30%. Normal lung sampling was at least 3 cm from the tumour, as distant as possible. The material sequenced was non-adjacent lung tissue. The receptors shown here come from a human donor with non-small cell lung cancer.

This chain links TRBV5-1 with TRBJ2-3, with 7 bases that match TRBD2. The CDR3 consists of 14 residues. J lost 8 bases, V lost 3 bases, and 9 bases had no gene match. CDR1 and CDR2 (germline): SGHRS, YFSETQ. The chain's CDR3 is CASSSSGGLGTQYF. The CDR3 DNA reads as TGCGCCAGCAGCTCTAGCGGCGGGTTGGGTACGCAGTATTTT.

V gene TRBV5-5 combines with J gene TRBJ2-5; maybe TRBD1 (5 bases). With 4 bases removed from V and 2 bases from J, the gap between germline ends came to 15 bases. In germline, CDR1 is SGHKS, CDR2 YYEKEE (reference sequence). The CDR3 consists of 15 residues. CDR3 in amino acids: CASSPLSTGQETQYF. DNA for the CDR3: TGTGCCAGCAGCCCCCTGAGTACAGGACAAGAGACCCAGTACTTC.

DNA of the CDR3: TGTGCCAGTAGTATACAGGGGGCGACGAACACTGAAGCTTTCTTT. It translates to CASSIQGATNTEAFF. The chain carries TRBV19 and TRBJ1-1; 8 positions match TRBD1. The CDR3 has 15 residues. The germline V gene has CDR1 LNHDA and CDR2 SQIVND (reference sequence). The V segment lost 2 bases and the J segment 1 base; nucleotides outside the gene matches: 3.

V is TRBV6-5 and J is TRBJ2-5, with 12 bases lining up with TRBD2. V shed 6 bases and J 5 bases; nucleotides not matched to a gene: 4. The CDR3 has 14 residues. CDR1 is MNHEY and CDR2 is SVGAGI in the germline V gene. The CDR3 protein is CASSSGLAGETQYF. For the CDR3, the DNA is TGTGCCAGCAGCTCAGGACTAGCGGGGGAGACCCAGTACTTC.

The rearrangement uses TRBV7-6 and TRBJ2-5, with 12 bases lining up with TRBD2. J was trimmed by 2 bases and V by 5 bases; bases with no gene match: 9. CDR1 is SGHVS, CDR2 FNYEAQ, per germline. The CDR3 loop spans 17 amino acids. The DNA of the CDR3 is TGTGCCAGCAGCCTGCGACTAGCGGGAGCCCTACAAGAGACCCAGTACTTC. Residues: CASSLRLAGALQETQYF. Full variable domain (missing parts from reference TRBV7-6 and TRBJ2-5): GAGVSQSPRYKVTKRGQDVALRCDPISGHVSLYWYRQALGQGPEFLTYFNYEAQQDKSGLPNDRFSAERPEGSISTLTIQRTEQRDSAMYRCASSLRLAGALQETQYFGPGTRLLVL.

This clone is deemed large. V gene TRBV2 combines with J gene TRBJ1-5; D remains ambiguous. V shed 10 bases and J shed 1 base, with 14 bases lying between them. Germline V gene data show CDR1 as SNHLY and CDR2 as FYNNEI. The CDR3 has 14 residues. The DNA for the CDR3 is TGTGCCACCGGGGAAGCCTTAAGCAATCAGCCCCAGCATTTT. Encoded protein: CATGEALSNQPQHF.

V is TRBV2 and J is TRBJ1-4; D might be TRBD1 (6 bases). With 10 bases removed from V and 4 bases from J, the gap between germline ends came to 19 bases. CDR3 length equals 15 residues. Germline lookup yields CDR1 SNHLY and CDR2 FYNNEI. The CDR3 DNA reads TGTGCCACCAGCCGGTCGGCAGGGGTTAATGAAAAACTGTTTTTT. Its protein is CATSRSAGVNEKLFF. The full variable domain, with the rest looked up from reference TRBV2 and TRBJ1-4, is EPEVTQTPSHQVTQMGQEVILRCVPISNHLYFYWYRQILGQKVEFLVSFYNNEISEKSEIFDDQFSVERPDGSNFTLKIRSTKLEDSAMYFCATSRSAGVNEKLFFGSGTQLSVL.

This chain uses TRBV7-8 with TRBJ1-1; D remains ambiguous. V shed 2 bases and J shed 0 bases, with 7 bases lying between them. Germline-derived CDR1 and CDR2 are SGHVS and FQNEAQ. This CDR3 contains 14 residues. CDR3 residues: CASSLYSMNTEAFF. The CDR3 DNA sequence: TGTGCCAGCAGCTTATACAGCATGAACACTGAAGCTTTCTTT.

V is TRBV19 and J is TRBJ2-1, with D uncertain. V was trimmed by 4 bases and J by 4 bases, leaving 5 bases between them. CDR3 length: 12 residues. Per germline, CDR1 LNHDA and CDR2 SQIVND (reference sequence). This CDR3 is CASSTQYNEQFF. The DNA of the CDR3 is TGTGCCAGTAGTACGCAGTACAATGAGCAGTTCTTC.

The chain is built from TRBV6-5 and TRBJ2-7; D possibly corresponds to TRBD2 (6 bases). This CDR3 comprises 15 residues. Germline loops: CDR1 MNHEY, CDR2 SVGAGI. Trimming removed 6 bases at V and 3 bases at J, with 18 bases between. CDR3 in amino acids: CASSLAPSVLYEQYF. CDR3 bases: TGTGCCAGCAGCCTAGCCCCTAGCGTTCTCTACGAGCAGTACTTC.

The chain combines TRBV25-1 with TRBJ1-5, with TRBD1 matching over 7 bases. CDR3 length: 14 amino acids. The germline CDR1 and CDR2 sequences are MGHDK and SYGVNS. V trimming: 6 bases; J trimming: 0 bases; junction bases outside the gene matches: 2. In nucleotides, the CDR3 is TGTGCCAGCAGCGGGGACAGTAGCAATCAGCCCCAGCATTTT. Its translation is CASSGDSSNQPQHF.

This clone was detected once. V gene TRBV27 combines with J gene TRBJ1-2; perhaps TRBD1 as D (6 bases). V was cut by 6 bases and J by 8 bases, with 22 bases left in between. Germline assignment: CDR1 MNHEY and CDR2 SMNVEV (reference sequence). The CDR3 consists of 15 residues. CDR3 nucleotide sequence: TGTGCCAGCAGCGACCCGCGGAGGGGGGGTCTAGGCTACACCTTC. Translating it yields CASSDPRRGGLGYTF.

The rearrangement uses TRBV5-1 and TRBJ1-2; TRBD1 might be the D (5 bases). Trimming stripped 0 bases from V and 8 bases from J, with 11 bases between. CDR3 length equals 13 residues. Per the germline V gene, CDR1 is SGHRS and CDR2 is YFSETQ. CDR3 DNA: TGCGCCAGCAGCTTGGACCAGGGTGAGGGCTACACCTTC. This codes for CASSLDQGEGYTF.

V is TRBV11-2 and J is TRBJ2-5; 8 bases fit TRBD1. V gave up 2 bases and J gave up 5 bases; unmatched junction bases: 7. The CDR3 length is 15 residues. CDR1 is SGHAT and CDR2 is FQNNGV in the germline V gene. The CDR3 spells CASSLFRGRTETQYF. CDR3 nucleotide sequence: TGTGCCAGCAGCTTATTCAGGGGGCGTACCGAGACCCAGTACTTC.

The chain links TRBV30 to TRBJ1-1; D is perhaps TRBD1 (5 bases). V was clipped by 1 base and J by 5 bases, with 11 bases between them. The CDR3 is made up of 13 amino acids. Germline-derived CDR1 and CDR2 are GTSNPN and SVGIG (reference sequence). The CDR3 loop reads CAWSGQSGTEAFF. Written as DNA, the CDR3 is TGTGCCTGGAGTGGACAGTCAGGGACTGAAGCTTTCTTT. Full variable domain (remainder filled in from reference TRBV30 and TRBJ1-1): SQTIHQWPATLVQPVGSPLSLECTVEGTSNPNLYWYRQAAGRGLQLLFYSVGIGQISSEVPQNLSASRPQDRQFILSSKKLLLSDSGFYLCAWSGQSGTEAFFGQGTRLTVV.